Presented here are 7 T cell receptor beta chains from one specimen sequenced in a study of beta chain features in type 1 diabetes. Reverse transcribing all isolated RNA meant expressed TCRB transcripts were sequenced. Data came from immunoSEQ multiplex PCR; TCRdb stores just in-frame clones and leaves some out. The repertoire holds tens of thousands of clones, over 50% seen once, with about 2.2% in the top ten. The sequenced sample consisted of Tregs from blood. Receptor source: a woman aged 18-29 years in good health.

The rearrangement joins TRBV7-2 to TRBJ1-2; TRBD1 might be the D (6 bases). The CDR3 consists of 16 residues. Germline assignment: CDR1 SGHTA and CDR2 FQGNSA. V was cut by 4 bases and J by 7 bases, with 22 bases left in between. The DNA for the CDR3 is TGTGCCAGCAGCTCACAACAGGGTCTGGTAAACGGTGGCTACACCTTC. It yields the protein CASSSQQGLVNGGYTF.

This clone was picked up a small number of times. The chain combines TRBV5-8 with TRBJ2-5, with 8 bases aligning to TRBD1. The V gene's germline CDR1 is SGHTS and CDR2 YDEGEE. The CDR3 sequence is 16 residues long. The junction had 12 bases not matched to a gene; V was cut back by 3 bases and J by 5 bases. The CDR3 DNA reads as TGTGCCAGCAGCTCCGGGACAGGAGTGGCGGGGGAGACCCAGTACTTC. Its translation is CASSSGTGVAGETQYF.

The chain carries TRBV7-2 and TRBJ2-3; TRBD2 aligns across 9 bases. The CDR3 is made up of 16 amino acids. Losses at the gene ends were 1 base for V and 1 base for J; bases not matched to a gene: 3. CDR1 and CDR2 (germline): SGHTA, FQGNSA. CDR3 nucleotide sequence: TGTGCCAGCAGCTTAGAAGGCGGGGGGGGCACAGATACGCAGTATTTT. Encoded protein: CASSLEGGGGTDTQYF.

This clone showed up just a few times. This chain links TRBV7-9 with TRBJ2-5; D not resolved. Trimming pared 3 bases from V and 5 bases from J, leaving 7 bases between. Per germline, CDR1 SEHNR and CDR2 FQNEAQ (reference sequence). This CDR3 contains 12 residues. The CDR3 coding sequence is TGTGCCAGCAGCTTCTCCGGGGAGACCCAGTACTTC. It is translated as CASSFSGETQYF.

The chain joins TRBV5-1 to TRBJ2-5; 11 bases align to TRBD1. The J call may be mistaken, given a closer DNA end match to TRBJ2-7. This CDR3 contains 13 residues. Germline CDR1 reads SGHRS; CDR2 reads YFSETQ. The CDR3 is CASGTGGGYEQYF. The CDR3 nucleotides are TGCGCCAGCGGGACAGGGGGGGGATACGAGCAGTACTTC.

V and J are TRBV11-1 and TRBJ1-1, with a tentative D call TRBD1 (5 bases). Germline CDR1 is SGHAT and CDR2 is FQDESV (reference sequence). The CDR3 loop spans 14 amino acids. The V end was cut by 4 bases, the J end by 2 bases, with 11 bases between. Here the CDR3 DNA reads TGTGCCAGCAGCTCGGACACCTTTAACACTGAAGCTTTCTTT. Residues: CASSSDTFNTEAFF.

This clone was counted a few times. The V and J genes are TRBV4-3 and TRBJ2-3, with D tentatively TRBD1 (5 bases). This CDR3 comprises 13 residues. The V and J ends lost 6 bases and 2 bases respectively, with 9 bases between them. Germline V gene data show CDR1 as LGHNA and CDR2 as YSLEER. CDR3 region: CASRGQATDTQYF. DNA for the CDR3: TGCGCCAGCAGAGGACAAGCCACAGATACGCAGTATTTT.